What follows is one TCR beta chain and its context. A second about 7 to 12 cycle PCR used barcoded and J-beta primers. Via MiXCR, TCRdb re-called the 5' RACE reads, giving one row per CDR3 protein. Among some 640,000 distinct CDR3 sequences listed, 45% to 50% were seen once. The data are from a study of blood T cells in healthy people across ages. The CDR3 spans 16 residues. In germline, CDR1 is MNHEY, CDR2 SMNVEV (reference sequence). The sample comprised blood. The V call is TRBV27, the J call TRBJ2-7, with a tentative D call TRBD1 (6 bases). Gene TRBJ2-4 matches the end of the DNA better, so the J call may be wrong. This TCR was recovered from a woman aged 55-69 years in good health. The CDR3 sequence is CASSLLRGHLKNIQYF. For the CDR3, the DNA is TGTGCCAGCAGTTTACTTAGGGGACACTTAAAAAACATTCAGTACTTC.